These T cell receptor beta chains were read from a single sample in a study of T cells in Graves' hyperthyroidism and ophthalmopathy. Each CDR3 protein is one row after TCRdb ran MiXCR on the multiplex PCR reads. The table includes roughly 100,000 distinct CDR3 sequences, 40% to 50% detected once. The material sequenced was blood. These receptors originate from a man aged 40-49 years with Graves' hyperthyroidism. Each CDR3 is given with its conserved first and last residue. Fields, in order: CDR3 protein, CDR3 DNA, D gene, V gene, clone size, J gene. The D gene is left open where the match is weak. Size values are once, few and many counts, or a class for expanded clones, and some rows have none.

cdr3_aa: CACLHRGRGRIAFF; cdr3_nt: TGTGCCTGCCTTCATAGGGGGCGCGGGAGAATAGCTTTCTTT; d_call: TRBD1; v_call: TRBV14; clone_size: NA; j_call: TRBJ1-1
cdr3_aa: CASSPPGSRTADNEKLFF; cdr3_nt: TGTGCCAGCTCACCACCAGGATCCCGGACAGCCGATAATGAAAAACTGTTTTTT; d_call: NA; v_call: TRBV18; clone_size: NA; j_call: TRBJ1-4
cdr3_aa: CASSPNNEQFF; cdr3_nt: TGTGCCAGCTCACCGAACAATGAGCAGTTCTTC; d_call: NA; v_call: TRBV18; clone_size: few; j_call: TRBJ2-1
cdr3_aa: CASSDRLTYNEQFF; cdr3_nt: TGCGCCAGCAGCGACAGGCTTACCTACAATGAGCAGTTCTTC; d_call: NA; v_call: TRBV5-1; clone_size: NA; j_call: TRBJ2-1
cdr3_aa: CASSFQAGGADTQYF; cdr3_nt: TGTGCCAGCAGCTTTCAAGCGGGGGGGGCAGATACGCAGTATTTT; d_call: TRBD2; v_call: TRBV7-9; clone_size: NA; j_call: TRBJ2-3
cdr3_aa: CASSVEEVPYNEQFF; cdr3_nt: TGTGCCAGCAGTGTCGAGGAGGTTCCCTACAATGAGCAGTTCTTC; d_call: NA; v_call: TRBV12-3/TRBV12-4; clone_size: NA; j_call: TRBJ2-1
cdr3_aa: CASRRAFSYEQYF; cdr3_nt: TGTGCCAGCAGGCGGGCATTCTCCTACGAGCAGTACTTC; d_call: NA; v_call: TRBV25-1; clone_size: NA; j_call: TRBJ2-7
cdr3_aa: CASSYRGSYNEQFF; cdr3_nt: TGTGCCAGCAGTTACAGGGGTTCTTACAATGAGCAGTTCTTC; d_call: NA; v_call: TRBV6-5; clone_size: many; j_call: TRBJ2-1
cdr3_aa: CATSDLTGTGKWEQYF; cdr3_nt: TGTGCCACCAGTGATTTGACCGGGACAGGGAAGTGGGAGCAGTACTTC; d_call: TRBD1; v_call: TRBV24-1; clone_size: once; j_call: TRBJ2-7
cdr3_aa: CARRTWAYNEQFF; cdr3_nt: TGTGCCAGGAGGACATGGGCCTACAATGAGCAGTTCTTC; d_call: NA; v_call: TRBV24-1; clone_size: once; j_call: TRBJ2-1
cdr3_aa: CASSVAGTGNTIYF; cdr3_nt: TGTGCCAGCAGTGTCGCAGGGACTGGAAACACCATATATTTT; d_call: NA; v_call: TRBV6-1; clone_size: many; j_call: TRBJ1-3
cdr3_aa: CATSDQGRAEAFF; cdr3_nt: TGTGCCACCAGTGATCAGGGGAGGGCTGAAGCTTTCTTT; d_call: NA; v_call: TRBV24-1; clone_size: many; j_call: TRBJ1-1